The source of this T cell receptor (beta chain) is a study of T-cell reconstitution after alpha-beta-depleted transplantation in children (dated by TCRdb to about 2016). About the full investigation: T-cell immune reconstitution after TCRalphabeta/CD19-depleted allogeneic hematopoietic cell transplantation in children was quantitatively tracked in the study by means of TCR repertoire profiling.

The receptor library was made with PCR. Sequenced using an Illumina HiSeq 2500. TCR library preparation used molecular barcoding, with unique molecular identifiers applied to normalize quantification of the TCRbeta repertoire. Using fastp trimming at Q25 and MiXCR clonotype assembly, TCRdb reanalyzed the public sequencing data and kept in-frame beta chains. Under each unique CDR3 protein, matching rows form one entry showing the most common genes and DNA. Across this sample there are 250,000 to 300,000 distinct CDR3 sequences, with 6% to 10% seen only once. 9.1% of the sample goes to the ten largest clones. This clonotype was detected a few times. What this receptor recognizes is not known. Nothing much larger sits one base from this clone, and base qualities are not available. The sample's treatment or condition label, in plain terms: allogeneic hematopoietic cell transplantation with graft depleted of TCRalphabeta T cells and CD19 B cells. The transplant recipients were children given TCRalphabeta/CD19-depleted allogeneic hematopoietic cell grafts.

Overall results and qualifications from the work: Hyperexpanded clone frequencies declined over subsequent months; after one year, T-cell counts and TCRbeta diversity were mostly attributed to newly produced T cells. Apparently early alphabetaT-cell count recovery about two months after transplant reportedly relied on only several hundred rapidly expanded clones derived from non-depleted graft cells. The high TCRbeta diversity at day 60 in some patients was ascribed to recipient T cells and intrathymic progenitors that had survived conditioning.

As encoded in the germline V gene, CDR1 is LGHNA while CDR2 is YNFKEQ. The CDR3, from cysteine to phenylalanine, totals 16 residues. The retained sequence is limited to the CDR3, 48 bases, with the frame set at the first base. Trimming takes 0 bases off V and 3 bases off J; junction bases not matched to a gene: 5. The rearranged chain carries TRBV4-2 and TRBJ2-5, with 9 central nucleotides matching TRBD2. Sequencing was performed on peripheral blood, taken 360 days after TCRalphabeta/CD19-depleted stem cell transplant. The receptor's source is a female patient between 2 and 10 years old who had a stem cell transplant for Fanconi anemia, so the T cells may come from the graft donor. The CDR3 has the sequence CASSQDPLAGKETQYF. The DNA is as follows: TGTGCCAGCAGCCAAGATCCCCTAGCGGGGAAAGAGACCCAGTACTTC.